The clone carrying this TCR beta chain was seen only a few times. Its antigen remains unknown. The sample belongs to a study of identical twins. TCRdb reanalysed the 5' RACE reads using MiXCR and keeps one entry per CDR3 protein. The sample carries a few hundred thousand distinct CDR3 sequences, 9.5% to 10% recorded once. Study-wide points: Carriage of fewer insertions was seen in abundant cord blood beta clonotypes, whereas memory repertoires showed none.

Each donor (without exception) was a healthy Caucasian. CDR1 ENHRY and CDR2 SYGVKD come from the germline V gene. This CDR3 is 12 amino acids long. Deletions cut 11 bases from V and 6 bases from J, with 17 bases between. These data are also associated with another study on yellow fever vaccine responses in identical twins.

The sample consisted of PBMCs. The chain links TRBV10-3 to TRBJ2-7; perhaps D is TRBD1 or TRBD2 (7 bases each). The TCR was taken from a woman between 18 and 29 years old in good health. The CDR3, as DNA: TGTGCCGCTCAGGGGGGGGGAGGCGAGCAGTACTTC. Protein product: CAAQGGGGEQYF.